The 24 T cell receptor beta chains presented below share a single source sample, sequenced in a study of cytomegalovirus exposure and HLA in healthy donors. PCR was performed using 60 Vbeta and 13 Jbeta primers. TCRdb's copy holds only in-frame clones and misses some; the assay was immunoSEQ multiplex PCR. The listing records 40,000 to 55,000 clones. The sample was PBMCs. All receptors derive from a male donor in good health and CMV-seropositive.

The rearrangement uses TRBV4-3 and TRBJ2-3, with 14 bases matching TRBD2. The CDR3 has 20 amino acids. After removal of 2 bases from V and 4 bases from J, the junction contained 14 bases not matched to a gene. Per the germline V gene, CDR1 is LGHNA and CDR2 is YSLEER. The CDR3, as DNA: TGCGCCAGCAGCCAACCCACTCTGACTAGCGGGGGGGCAGGCGCAGATACGCAGTATTTT. Protein sequence: CASSQPTLTSGGAGADTQYF.

This chain uses TRBV4-1 with TRBJ2-1, with D maybe TRBD2 (5 bases). Looked up from germline, CDR1 is MGHRA and CDR2 is YSYEKL. With 3 bases removed from V and 0 bases from J, the gap between germline ends came to 12 bases. The CDR3 extends over 16 amino acids. CDR3: CASSHPAVSSYNEQFF. CDR3 nucleotide sequence: TGCGCCAGCAGCCACCCAGCGGTAAGCTCCTACAATGAGCAGTTCTTC.

The rearrangement links TRBV10-3 to TRBJ1-6; 7 nucleotides match TRBD1. The germline V gene has CDR1 ENHRY and CDR2 SYGVKD. Trimming took 6 bases from V and 7 from J; bases not matched to a gene: 3. The CDR3 has 13 amino acids. For the CDR3, the DNA is TGTGCCATCAGAGGGACAGAAAATTCACCCCTCCACTTT. It codes for CAIRGTENSPLHF.

The rearrangement links TRBV5-6 to TRBJ2-7; no reliable D call. The CDR3 covers 13 residues. Trimming shortened V by 0 bases and J by 3 bases, and 7 bases separated the two germline ends. CDR1 is SGHDT, CDR2 YYEEEE, per germline. CDR3 in DNA: TGTGCCAGCAGCTTGGGACACGGCTACGAGCAGTACTTC. It codes for CASSLGHGYEQYF.

V usage is TRBV9 and J usage is TRBJ2-7, with unresolved D. The V end was cut by 2 bases, the J end by 2 bases, with 14 bases between. This CDR3 comprises 15 residues. CDR1 is SGDLS, CDR2 YYNGEE, per germline. Here the CDR3 reads CASSVGRGQAYEQYF. CDR3 DNA sequence: TGTGCCAGCAGCGTTGGGCGTGGGCAGGCCTACGAGCAGTACTTC.

The chain recombines TRBV7-2 with TRBJ1-6, with D hard to call. The CDR3 has 16 amino acids. V was pared by 4 bases and J by 0 bases, with 10 bases between. CDR1 is SGHTA, CDR2 FQGNSA, per germline. DNA for the CDR3: TGTGCCAGCAGCTGGCGGGAGCACTCCTATAATTCACCCCTCCACTTT. The encoded protein is CASSWREHSYNSPLHF.

The genes are TRBV7-6 and TRBJ1-1; a possible D gene is TRBD1 (5 bases). The V end lost 4 bases, the J end lost 4 bases, and 10 bases lay between the germline ends. CDR1 and CDR2 (germline): SGHVS, FNYEAQ. The CDR3 spans 13 residues. The CDR3 here is CASSSRGSTEAFF. The CDR3 DNA follows: TGTGCCAGCAGCTCCCGGGGGAGCACTGAAGCTTTCTTT.

The CDR3 DNA reads TGTGCCAGTAGCCCTCAACTAGGGTCGGATACGCAGTATTTT. Residues: CASSPQLGSDTQYF. This rearrangement joins TRBV19 to TRBJ2-3, with D possibly being TRBD2 (5 bases). CDR3 length equals 14 residues. Germline loops: CDR1 LNHDA, CDR2 SQIVND (reference sequence). The V end lost 6 bases, the J end lost 6 bases, and 16 bases lay between the germline ends.

The V and J genes are TRBV7-9 and TRBJ2-7; perhaps TRBD1 as D (5 bases). CDR3 length: 15 residues. V lost 3 bases and J 0 bases, leaving 12 bases between the germline ends. CDR1 and CDR2 from the germline V gene are SEHNR and FQNEAQ (reference sequence). This chain's CDR3 is CASSFETDDSYEQYF. The CDR3 DNA follows: TGTGCCAGCAGCTTCGAGACAGACGACTCCTACGAGCAGTACTTC.

V usage is TRBV6-5 and J usage is TRBJ2-7; D possibly corresponds to TRBD1 (6 bases). Germline CDR1 reads MNHEY; CDR2 reads SVGAGI. Trimming left V 5 bases short and J 1 base short, with 12 bases between. The CDR3 has 14 amino acids. The CDR3: CASSNPTGSYEQYF. Here the CDR3 DNA reads TGTGCCAGCAGTAACCCAACAGGGTCCTACGAGCAGTACTTC.

The gene calls are TRBV5-1 and TRBJ2-3; the match to TRBD2 covers 10 bases. Germline V CDR1 and CDR2: SGHRS, YFSETQ. The ends lost 0 bases at V and 1 base at J; junction bases unmatched: 8. The CDR3 has 18 amino acids. The CDR3 spells CASSLGRLAGAGTDTQYF. CDR3 sequence (DNA): TGCGCCAGCAGCTTGGGGCGACTAGCGGGTGCCGGCACAGATACGCAGTATTTT.

The V call is TRBV6-1, the J call TRBJ1-1; 9 bases fit TRBD1. Per germline, CDR1 MNHNS and CDR2 SASEGT. This CDR3 contains 14 residues. Trimming removed 6 bases from V and 5 bases from J; junction bases left unmatched: 7. The CDR3 DNA reads as TGTGCCAGCAGCCTGACAGGGGGGAGGACTGAAGCTTTCTTT. Translated: CASSLTGGRTEAFF.

The V and J genes are TRBV28 and TRBJ2-7; a weak D match, TRBD2 (5 bases). This CDR3 has 14 residues. Trimming pared 4 bases from V and 5 bases from J, leaving 15 bases between. The germline gives CDR1 MDHEN, CDR2 SYDVKM. CDR3 coding DNA: TGTGCCAGCAGTTCGGGAACTAGTCCCCACGAGCAGTACTTC. Translated: CASSSGTSPHEQYF.

The J gene is TRBJ1-2, the V gene TRBV18, with TRBD1 as a possible D gene (6 bases). Germline lookup yields CDR1 KGHSH and CDR2 LQKENI. CDR3 length: 16 residues. With 0 bases removed from V and 2 bases from J, the gap between germline ends came to 13 bases. Here the CDR3 DNA reads TGTGCCAGCTCACCACCGGCGGGGGGGGCAAACTATGGCTACACCTTC. This sequence encodes CASSPPAGGANYGYTF.

This rearrangement joins TRBV18 to TRBJ1-2; the D gene is possibly TRBD1 (5 bases). Germline V gene lookup returns CDR1 KGHSH and CDR2 LQKENI. The V gene lost 0 bases and the J gene lost 4 bases, with 12 bases spanning the gap. This CDR3 is 15 amino acids long. Here the CDR3 reads CASSPPRGERYGYTF. As DNA, the CDR3 is TGTGCCAGCTCACCACCCCGGGGGGAGCGCTATGGCTACACCTTC.

The rearrangement uses TRBV2 and TRBJ1-1, with D perhaps matching TRBD1 (5 bases). Germline CDR1 SNHLY, CDR2 FYNNEI. Trimming cost V 4 bases and J 6 bases, with 9 bases left between them. The CDR3 is 12 residues long. CDR3 nucleotides: TGTGCCAGCAGTGTGACAGCTGCTGAAGCTTTCTTT. It translates to CASSVTAAEAFF.

The chain recombines TRBV4-2 with TRBJ2-1, with D perhaps TRBD2 (7 bases). The ends were cut back, 0 bases at V and 0 bases at J, with 12 bases in the middle. Germline CDR1 reads LGHNA; CDR2 reads YNFKEQ. The CDR3 covers 17 residues. The CDR3, as DNA: TGTGCCAGCAGCCAAGAAGGGGGGGAGAGCTCCTACAATGAGCAGTTCTTC. Translating gives CASSQEGGESSYNEQFF.

Remarks on this clone: The sample holds other DNA sequences that translate to the same CDR3. This chain links TRBV5-1 with TRBJ2-7; 7 bases align to TRBD1. The CDR3 has 14 residues. CDR1 and CDR2 (germline): SGHRS, YFSETQ. V trimming: 4 bases; J trimming: 2 bases; junction bases outside the gene matches: 6. CDR3 in amino acids: CASSLAGGTYEQYF. The CDR3 nucleotides are TGCGCCAGCAGCCTGGCAGGGGGAACCTACGAGCAGTACTTC.

V and J are TRBV10-3 and TRBJ1-2, with D perhaps TRBD1 (5 bases). V shed 4 bases and J shed 6 bases, with 9 bases lying between them. Per germline, CDR1 ENHRY and CDR2 SYGVKD. The CDR3 runs 12 residues. The CDR3 loop is CAISGGNDGYTF. The CDR3 DNA reads TGTGCCATCAGTGGGGGCAATGATGGCTACACCTTC.

This chain connects TRBV6-1 to TRBJ1-2, with TRBD1 identical over 11 bases. V lost 8 bases to trimming and J lost 8 bases; unmatched junction nucleotides: 7. CDR1 is MNHNS and CDR2 is SASEGT in the germline V gene. CDR3 length: 13 residues. In DNA, the CDR3 is TGTGCCAGCCTTGGACAGGGGGCACTGGGCTACACCTTC. This sequence encodes CASLGQGALGYTF.

The J gene is TRBJ1-2, the V gene TRBV7-2; no clear D. Germline CDR1 reads SGHTA; CDR2 reads FQGNSA. The CDR3 covers 15 residues. V dropped 1 base and J dropped 7 bases, with 16 bases sitting between them. CDR3 loop: CASSLVLASEFGYTF. CDR3 bases: TGTGCCAGCAGCTTAGTATTGGCCTCGGAGTTTGGCTACACCTTC.

The rearrangement links TRBV27 to TRBJ2-3, with D possibly being TRBD2 (6 bases). The V end lost 2 bases, the J end lost 2 bases, and 20 bases lay between the germline ends. The CDR3 is 18 amino acids. Per germline, CDR1 MNHEY and CDR2 SMNVEV (reference sequence). The CDR3 sequence: CASSLVLPAGLYTDTQYF. The CDR3 nucleotides read TGTGCCAGCAGTTTAGTCCTTCCGGCGGGGCTATACACAGATACGCAGTATTTT.

J is TRBJ2-7 and V is TRBV5-4; no firm D call. V dropped 0 bases and J dropped 6 bases, with 4 bases sitting between them. This CDR3 is built from 11 residues. CDR1 and CDR2 (germline): SGHNT, YYREEE (reference sequence). The DNA for the CDR3 is TGTGCCAGCAGCTTGGGGGCCGAGCAGTACTTC. This encodes CASSLGAEQYF.

The chain combines TRBV4-1 with TRBJ2-2; 8 bases agree with TRBD2. Germline trimming cut 5 bases from V and 7 bases from J; bases unmatched to any gene: 12. The germline V gene has CDR1 MGHRA and CDR2 YSYEKL. The CDR3 has 16 amino acids. The CDR3 spells CASSRTRRGAIGELFF. The CDR3 DNA follows: TGCGCCAGCAGCAGAACGCGGCGGGGGGCAATCGGGGAGCTGTTTTTT.